The clone carrying this TCR beta chain was recorded once. This sample was included in a study of cytomegalovirus exposure and HLA in healthy donors. PCR used 60 Vbeta primers and 13 Jbeta primers. Here immunoSEQ multiplex PCR was the method, and the copy in TCRdb shows in-frame clones only, minus some. This sample has approximately 170,000 clones, with roughly 76% found just once. Material for sequencing was PBMCs. The clonotype comes from a human donor in good health.

CDR3 in amino acids: CASSPARGRNIQYF. The CDR3 DNA reads TGTGCCAGCAGCCCCGCCCGGGGTAGAAACATTCAGTACTTC. The gene calls are TRBV6-5 and TRBJ2-4; TRBD2 might be the D (5 bases). Trimming stripped 6 bases from V and 6 bases from J, with 15 bases between. CDR3 length equals 14 residues. Germline V gene lookup returns CDR1 MNHEY and CDR2 SVGAGI.